Given below is one TCR beta chain in context. The data stem from a study of a mutant IDH1 vaccine in newly diagnosed glioma. V lost 8 bases and J 4 bases, leaving 20 bases between the germline ends. The CDR3 is 15 amino acids. Germline V gene data show CDR1 as LNHDA and CDR2 as SQIVND (reference sequence). Generated by immunoSEQ multiplex PCR, the TCRdb table keeps only in-frame clones and is missing some. The sample consists of some 100,000 clones, roughly 85% of them appearing once. Time point: baseline, week 1 (first vaccination visit). Stated treatment: pre-vaccination baseline after standard-of-care therapy.

This clonotype was obtained from a woman between 50 and 59 years old with glioma. The sample consisted of PBMCs, taken from a glioma patient treated with radiotherapy, temozolomide or both. This rearrangement joins TRBV19 to TRBJ1-2; unclear D gene. The CDR3 DNA sequence: TGTGCCAGTCTCGGGCCGAAAACCCATAGCTATGGCTACACCTTC. Translating it yields CASLGPKTHSYGYTF.